Listed here are 2 T cell receptor beta chains from one sample, sequenced in a study of neurological immune-mediated disorders. As for time point: longitudinal time-point 1 (baseline). One entry per CDR3 protein, called by TCRdb with MiXCR from the 5' RACE reads. The table records about 71,000 distinct CDR3 sequences, 10% of them present only once. Sequenced input: PBMCs. The receptors derive from a young man in good health.

This clonotype was seen many times. The chain couples TRBV18 to TRBJ2-3; D is ambiguous. The V gene lost 3 bases and the J gene lost 2 bases, with 6 bases spanning the gap. Germline lookup yields CDR1 KGHSH and CDR2 LQKENI. CDR3 length: 13 amino acids. The CDR3, as DNA: TGTGCCAGCTCACCCCTCCCCACAGATACGCAGTATTTT. Translating it yields CASSPLPTDTQYF.

Ten or more counts support this clonotype. The CDR3 here is CSVIPGQRISGELFF. The DNA of the CDR3 is TGCAGCGTGATCCCGGGACAGCGTATCTCCGGGGAGCTGTTTTTT. The chain carries TRBV29-1 and TRBJ2-2, with 7 bases identical to TRBD1. This CDR3 comprises 15 residues. CDR1 and CDR2 from the germline V gene are SQVTM and ANQGSEA. V lost 6 bases to trimming and J lost 6 bases; unmatched junction nucleotides: 13.